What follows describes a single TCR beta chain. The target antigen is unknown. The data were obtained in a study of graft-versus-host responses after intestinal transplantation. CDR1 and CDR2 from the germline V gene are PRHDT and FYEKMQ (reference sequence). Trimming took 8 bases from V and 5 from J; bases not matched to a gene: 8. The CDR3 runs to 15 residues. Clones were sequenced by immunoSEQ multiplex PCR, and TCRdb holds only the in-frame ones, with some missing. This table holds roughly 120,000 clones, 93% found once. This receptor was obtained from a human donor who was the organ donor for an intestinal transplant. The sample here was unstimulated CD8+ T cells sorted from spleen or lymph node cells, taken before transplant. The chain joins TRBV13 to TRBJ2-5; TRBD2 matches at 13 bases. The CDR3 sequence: CASSPPTSGRETQYF. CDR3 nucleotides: TGTGCCAGCTCTCCTCCGACTAGCGGGAGGGAGACCCAGTACTTC.